This is a list of T cell receptor beta chains from one sample in a study of metastatic and nonmetastatic thyroid tumors. TCRdb called clones again from the PCR reads with MiXCR. The sample has about 70,000 clones, about 17% seen once. What was sequenced was blood. The receptor set was obtained from a female donor with papillary thyroid cancer or a benign thyroid nodule (not recorded which). Some clones in this sample may be carry-over from other donors' samples. Both conserved end residues are part of each CDR3.

j_gene	v_gene	CDR3aa
TRBJ2-7	TRBV30	CAWSFTGTRSSYEQYF
TRBJ2-3	TRBV28	CASSSPTVGTDTQYF
TRBJ2-1	TRBV20-1	CSARTTGEQFF
TRBJ2-1	TRBV28	CASWSGLAPGEQFF
TRBJ2-7	TRBV11-3	CASSLERGGGSYEQYF
TRBJ2-3	TRBV5-4	CASNRFGDTQCF
TRBJ2-1	TRBV11-2	CASSFMRAYNEQFF
TRBJ2-2	TRBV7-2	CASSDTGGGKWNTGELFF
TRBJ1-4	TRBV6-1	CASSASRTTNEKLFF
TRBJ1-5	TRBV12-3/TRBV12-4	CASSFGSNQPQHF
TRBJ2-3	TRBV28	CASTGTVPDTQYF
TRBJ2-2	TRBV7-3	CASSLMNGELFF
TRBJ1-4	TRBV9	CASSVDTQGSNEKLFF
TRBJ2-7	TRBV19	CASSTGSDPYEQYF
TRBJ1-3	TRBV6-1	CASGIIRSLSGNTIYF
TRBJ2-2	TRBV11-3	CSSSPMRGVNTGELFF
TRBJ1-1	TRBV20-1	CSARRGRGNTEAFF
TRBJ2-1	TRBV19	CASKGNPGGSYNEQFF
TRBJ2-7	TRBV19	CASSIPTSGRPSPEQYF
TRBJ1-2	TRBV18	CASSPPGEGYTF
TRBJ1-4	TRBV10-3	CAISPMGGEEKLFF
TRBJ2-3	TRBV11-2	CASSSPWIADTQYF
TRBJ1-1	TRBV3-1	CASSHRDTEAFF
TRBJ2-3	TRBV7-2	CASSPGDTDTQYF
TRBJ2-1	TRBV4-2	CASSLLTSNEQFF
TRBJ2-7	TRBV6-5	CASSHSLHPGTTGSYEQYF
TRBJ2-3	TRBV20-1	CSAERERSTDTQYF
TRBJ2-7	TRBV24-1	CATGGTPLGEQYF
TRBJ1-4	TRBV12-3/TRBV12-4	CASSLAGAFGQKLFF
TRBJ2-3	TRBV2	CASREGTGTGGDTQYF
TRBJ1-6	TRBV4-1	CASSQSGQGSSPLHF
TRBJ1-6	TRBV15	CATSDPVRQAYSPLHF
TRBJ1-3	TRBV5-6	CASSLPYSGNTIYF
TRBJ2-2	TRBV24-1	CAAGTPNTGELFF
TRBJ1-2	TRBV28	CASSPSKGSIYGYTF
TRBJ2-2	TRBV6-1	CASSETGGFGELFF
TRBJ2-7	TRBV3-1	CASSQTSGSYEQYF
TRBJ2-1	TRBV3-1	CASSPGGSQDEQFF
TRBJ2-7	TRBV6-1	CASSEGWEGLAKQYF
TRBJ2-1	TRBV2	CASSEKPGWGSYNEQFF
TRBJ2-1	TRBV4-1	CASSQDQRPKQFF
TRBJ2-1	TRBV11-2	CASSLETDYNEQFF
TRBJ2-2	TRBV27	CAVGVGELFF
TRBJ2-5	TRBV6-5	CASSYSFLQETQYF
TRBJ2-1	TRBV6-2/TRBV6-3	CASSYYSGNEQFF
TRBJ1-5	TRBV5-8	CASSSTGASNQPQHF
TRBJ2-1	TRBV10-3	CAIEEGTEQFF
TRBJ1-5	TRBV7-8	CASSLGRGNQPQHF
TRBJ2-3	TRBV6-4	CASSDSLAGADTQYF
TRBJ2-3	TRBV4-1	CASSLTGTSSTDTQYF
TRBJ2-2	TRBV19	CASSLGQGDGELFF
TRBJ1-6	TRBV30	CAWSVSFYSPLHF
TRBJ1-6	TRBV6-1	CASRVRTDNSPLHF